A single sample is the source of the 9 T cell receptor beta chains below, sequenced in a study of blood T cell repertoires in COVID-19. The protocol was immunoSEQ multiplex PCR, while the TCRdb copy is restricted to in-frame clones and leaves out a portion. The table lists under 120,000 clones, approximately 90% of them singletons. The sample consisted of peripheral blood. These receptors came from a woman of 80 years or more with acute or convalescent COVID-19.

CDR3 DNA sequence: TGCGCCAGCAGCTATGCAACCGGCGAGCAGTACTTC. Protein product: CASSYATGEQYF. The chain links TRBV5-1 to TRBJ2-7; no clear D gene. V was clipped by 3 bases and J by 6 bases, with 10 bases between them. The germline V gene has CDR1 SGHRS and CDR2 YFSETQ. CDR3 length: 12 residues.

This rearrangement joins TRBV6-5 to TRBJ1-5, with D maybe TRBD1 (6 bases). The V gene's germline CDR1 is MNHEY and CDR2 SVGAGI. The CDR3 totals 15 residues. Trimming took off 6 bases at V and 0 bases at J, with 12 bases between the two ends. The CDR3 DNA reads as TGTGCCAGCAGAAGACAGGCCTATAGCAATCAGCCCCAGCATTTT. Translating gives CASRRQAYSNQPQHF.

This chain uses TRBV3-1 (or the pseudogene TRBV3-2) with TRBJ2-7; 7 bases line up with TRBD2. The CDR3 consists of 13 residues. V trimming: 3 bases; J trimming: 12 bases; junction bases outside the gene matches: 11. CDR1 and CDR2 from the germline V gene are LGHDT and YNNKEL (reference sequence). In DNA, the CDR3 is TGTGCCAGCAGCCACCTCACTCAGGGAGGGGTGTACTTC. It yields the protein CASSHLTQGGVYF.

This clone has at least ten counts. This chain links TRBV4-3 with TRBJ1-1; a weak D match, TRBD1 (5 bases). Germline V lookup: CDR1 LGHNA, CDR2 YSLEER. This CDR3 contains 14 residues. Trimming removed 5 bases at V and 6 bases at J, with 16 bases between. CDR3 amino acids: CASSGAVPASEAFF. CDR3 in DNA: TGCGCCAGCAGCGGGGCTGTCCCTGCTTCTGAAGCTTTCTTT.

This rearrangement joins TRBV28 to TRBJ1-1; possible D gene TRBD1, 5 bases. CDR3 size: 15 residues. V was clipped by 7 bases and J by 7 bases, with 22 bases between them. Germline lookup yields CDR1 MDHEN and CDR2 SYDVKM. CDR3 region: CASTLLSLGRGEAFF. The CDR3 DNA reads TGTGCCAGCACCCTATTATCACTGGGGCGGGGTGAAGCTTTCTTT.

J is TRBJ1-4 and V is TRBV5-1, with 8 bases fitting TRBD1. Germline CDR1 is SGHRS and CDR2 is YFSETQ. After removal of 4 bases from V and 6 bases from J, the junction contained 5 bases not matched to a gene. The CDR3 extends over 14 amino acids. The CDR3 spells CASSRGQAYEKLFF. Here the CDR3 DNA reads TGCGCCAGCAGCCGGGGACAGGCATATGAAAAACTGTTTTTT. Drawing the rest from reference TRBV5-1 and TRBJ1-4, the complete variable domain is KAGVTQTPRYLIKTRGQQVTLSCSPISGHRSVSWYQQTPGQGLQFLFEYFSETQRNKGNFPGRFSGRQFSNSRSEMNVSTLELGDSALYLCASSRGQAYEKLFFGSGTQLSVL.

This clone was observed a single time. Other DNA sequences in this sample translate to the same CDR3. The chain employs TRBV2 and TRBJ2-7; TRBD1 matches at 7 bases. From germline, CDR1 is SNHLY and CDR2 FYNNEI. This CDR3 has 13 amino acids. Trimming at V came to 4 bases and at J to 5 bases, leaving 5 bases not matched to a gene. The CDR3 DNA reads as TGTGCCAGCAGTGGACAGGGTTTGAACGAGCAGTACTTC. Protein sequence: CASSGQGLNEQYF.

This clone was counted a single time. In nucleotides, the CDR3 is TGTGCCAGCAGCTTCGGGACTAGCGGGGTTGAGTACAATGAGCAGTTCTTC. Its translation is CASSFGTSGVEYNEQFF. V and J are TRBV5-5 and TRBJ2-1; 13 bases are shared with TRBD2. The V and J ends lost 2 bases and 4 bases, in that order; junction bases with no gene match: 6. This CDR3 spans 17 amino acids. The V gene's germline CDR1 is SGHKS and CDR2 YYEKEE (reference sequence).

CDR3 in amino acids: CASSLVGTGGVTDTQYF. CDR3 sequence (DNA): TGCGCCAGCAGCTTGGTCGGAACAGGGGGCGTGACAGATACGCAGTATTTT. The chain uses TRBV5-1 and TRBJ2-3; 9 positions match TRBD1. Trimming removed 0 bases from V and 3 bases from J; junction bases left unmatched: 8. Germline V gene lookup returns CDR1 SGHRS and CDR2 YFSETQ. The CDR3 consists of 17 residues.